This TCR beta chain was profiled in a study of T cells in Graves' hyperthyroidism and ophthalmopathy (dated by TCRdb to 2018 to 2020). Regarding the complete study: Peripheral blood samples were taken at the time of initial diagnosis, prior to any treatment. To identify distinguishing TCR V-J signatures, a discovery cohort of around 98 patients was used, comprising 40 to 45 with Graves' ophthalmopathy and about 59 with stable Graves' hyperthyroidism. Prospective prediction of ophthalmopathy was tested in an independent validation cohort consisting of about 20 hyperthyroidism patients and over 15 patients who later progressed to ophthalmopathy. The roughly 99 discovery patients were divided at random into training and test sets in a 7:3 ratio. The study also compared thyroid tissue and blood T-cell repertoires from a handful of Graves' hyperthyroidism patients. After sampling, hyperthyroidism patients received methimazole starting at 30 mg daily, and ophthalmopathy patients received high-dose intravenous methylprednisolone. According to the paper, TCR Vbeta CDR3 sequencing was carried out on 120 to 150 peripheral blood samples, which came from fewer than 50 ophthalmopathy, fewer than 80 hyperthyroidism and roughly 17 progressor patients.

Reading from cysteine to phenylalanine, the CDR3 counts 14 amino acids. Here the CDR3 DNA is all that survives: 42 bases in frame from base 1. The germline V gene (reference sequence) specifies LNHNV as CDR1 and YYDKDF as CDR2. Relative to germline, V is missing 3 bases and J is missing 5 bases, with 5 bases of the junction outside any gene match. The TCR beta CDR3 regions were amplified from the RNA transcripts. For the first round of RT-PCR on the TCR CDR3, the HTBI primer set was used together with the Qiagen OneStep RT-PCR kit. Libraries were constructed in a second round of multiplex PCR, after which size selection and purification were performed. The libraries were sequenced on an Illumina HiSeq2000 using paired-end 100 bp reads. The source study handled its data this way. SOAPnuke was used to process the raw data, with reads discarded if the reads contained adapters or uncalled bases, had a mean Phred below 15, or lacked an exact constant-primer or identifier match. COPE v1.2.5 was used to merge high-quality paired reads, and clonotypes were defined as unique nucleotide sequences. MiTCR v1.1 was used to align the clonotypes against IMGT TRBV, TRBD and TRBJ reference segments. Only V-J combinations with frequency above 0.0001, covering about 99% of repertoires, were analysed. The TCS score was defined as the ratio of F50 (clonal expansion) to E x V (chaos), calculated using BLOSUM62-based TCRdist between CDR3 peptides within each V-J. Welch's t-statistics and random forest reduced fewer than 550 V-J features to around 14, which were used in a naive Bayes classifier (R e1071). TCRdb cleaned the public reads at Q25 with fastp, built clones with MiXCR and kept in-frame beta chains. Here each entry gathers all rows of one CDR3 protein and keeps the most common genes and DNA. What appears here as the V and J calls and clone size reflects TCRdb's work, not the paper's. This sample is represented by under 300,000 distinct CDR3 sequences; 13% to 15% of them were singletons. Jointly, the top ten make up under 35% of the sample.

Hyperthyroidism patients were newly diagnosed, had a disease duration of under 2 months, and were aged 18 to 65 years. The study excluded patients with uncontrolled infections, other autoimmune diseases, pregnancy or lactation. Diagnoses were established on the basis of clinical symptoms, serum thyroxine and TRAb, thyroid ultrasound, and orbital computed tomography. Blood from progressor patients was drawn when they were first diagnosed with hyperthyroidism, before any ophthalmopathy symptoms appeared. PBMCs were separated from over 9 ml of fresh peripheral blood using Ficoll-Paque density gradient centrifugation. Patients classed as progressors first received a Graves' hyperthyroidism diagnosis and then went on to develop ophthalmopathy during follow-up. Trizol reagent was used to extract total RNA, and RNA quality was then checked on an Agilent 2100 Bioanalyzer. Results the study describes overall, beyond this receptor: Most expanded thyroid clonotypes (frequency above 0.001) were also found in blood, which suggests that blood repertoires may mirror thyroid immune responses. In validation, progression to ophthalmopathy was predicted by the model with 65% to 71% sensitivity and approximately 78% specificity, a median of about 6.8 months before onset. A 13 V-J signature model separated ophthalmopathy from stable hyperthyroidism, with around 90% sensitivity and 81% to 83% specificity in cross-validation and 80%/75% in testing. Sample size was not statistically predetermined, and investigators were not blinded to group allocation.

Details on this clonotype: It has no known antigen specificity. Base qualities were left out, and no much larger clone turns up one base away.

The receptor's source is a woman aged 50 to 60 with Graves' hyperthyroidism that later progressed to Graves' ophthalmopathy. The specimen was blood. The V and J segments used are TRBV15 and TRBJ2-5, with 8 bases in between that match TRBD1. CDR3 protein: CATSRDRDGETQYF. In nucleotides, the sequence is TGTGCCACCAGCAGGGACAGGGACGGGGAGACCCAGTACTTC.